This T cell receptor beta chain was documented in a study of blood T cell repertoires in COVID-19. Study-wide background: The United States, Italy and Spain supplied acute and convalescent COVID-19 samples.

The CDR3 runs to 16 residues. V lost 4 bases to trimming and J lost 2 bases, with 16 bases between them. Looked up from germline, CDR1 is MNHEY and CDR2 is SVGAGI. This clone was seen once. Per the original methods: How many nucleated cells were present was estimated from reference gene primer amplification. TCRdb's table, derived via immunoSEQ multiplex PCR, lists solely in-frame clones and lacks some. That table gives V, J and clone size, and the DNA gave D and trimming. The repertoire includes 120,000 or so clones, approximately 90% of them detected once, and around 7.3% sits in the top ten. The chain joins TRBV6-5 to TRBJ2-3, with D tentatively TRBD2 (5 bases). This clonotype was sampled from a man aged 45-65 years with acute or convalescent COVID-19. Sequences were obtained from peripheral blood. CDR3 nucleotide sequence: TGTGCCAGCAGTTCTATGCGGGCCTCCTCCACAGATACGCAGTATTTT. Translation: CASSSMRASSTDTQYF.